The 15 T cell receptor beta chains in this list originate from one sample, sequenced in a study of siplizumab effects on memory and regulatory T cells. Produced via immunoSEQ multiplex PCR; TCRdb's table is partial and in-frame only. The repertoire holds some 110,000 clones, over 90% seen once, with about 0.62% in the top ten. Sequenced: Tregs sorted from blood. The origin of the receptors is a human donor in good health.

The chain uses TRBV6-1 and TRBJ2-1; 11 bases line up with TRBD2. V dropped 6 bases and J dropped 8; count of bases not matched to a gene: 6. The CDR3 covers 14 residues. Germline assignment: CDR1 MNHNS and CDR2 SASEGT. In DNA, the CDR3 is TGTGCCAGCAGCCCGGGACTAGCGGCCTATGAGCAGTTCTTC. Translating gives CASSPGLAAYEQFF.

This chain connects TRBV7-2 to TRBJ1-5; D is undetermined. Germline CDR1 is SGHTA and CDR2 is FQGNSA. The V gene lost 2 bases and the J gene lost 0 bases, with 8 bases spanning the gap. The CDR3 is 15 residues long. The CDR3 region is CASSLLLHSNQPQHF. The CDR3 coding sequence is TGTGCCAGCAGCTTATTACTGCATAGCAATCAGCCCCAGCATTTT.

V is TRBV5-1 and J is TRBJ2-7; D assignment may be TRBD1 or TRBD2 (5 bases each). V was trimmed by 2 bases and J by 0 bases, leaving 15 bases between them. CDR1 is SGHRS and CDR2 is YFSETQ in the germline V gene. This CDR3 spans 16 amino acids. DNA of the CDR3: TGCGCCAGCAGCTTACGCCGGGGCGACAACTCCTACGAGCAGTACTTC. This sequence encodes CASSLRRGDNSYEQYF.

The gene calls are TRBV29-1 and TRBJ2-3; no definite D call. This CDR3 contains 12 residues. V was clipped by 8 bases and J by 0 bases, with 9 bases between them. CDR1 is SQVTM and CDR2 is ANQGSEA in the germline V gene. This CDR3 reads CSIRSSTDTQYF. Here the CDR3 DNA reads TGCAGCATCAGGTCTAGCACAGATACGCAGTATTTT.

For the CDR3, the DNA is TGTGCCAGTAGGGACACCACAGATACGCAGTATTTT. Translated: CASRDTTDTQYF. The genes are TRBV19 and TRBJ2-3; TRBD1 is a possible D gene (5 bases). The CDR3 is made up of 12 amino acids. Between the trimmed V and J ends, which lost 6 bases and 2 bases, there was a span of 6 bases. Germline V gene lookup returns CDR1 LNHDA and CDR2 SQIVND (reference sequence).

This chain links TRBV11-2 with TRBJ2-1, with D maybe TRBD2 (5 bases). Germline V gene lookup returns CDR1 SGHAT and CDR2 FQNNGV. Trimming cost V 6 bases and J 7 bases, with 19 bases left between them. The CDR3 contains 15 residues. The CDR3 DNA follows: TGTGCCAGCAGTCAAAGGAGCCTCCCGGGAAATGAGCAGTTCTTC. Its translation is CASSQRSLPGNEQFF.

The V call is TRBV18, the J call TRBJ1-5, with no clear D. The V end lost 3 bases, the J end lost 6 bases, and 6 bases lay between the germline ends. Germline-derived CDR1 and CDR2 are KGHSH and LQKENI. This CDR3 has 12 residues. The CDR3 sequence is CASSPGSQPQHF. CDR3 bases: TGTGCCAGCTCACCCGGAAGTCAGCCCCAGCATTTT.

This chain links TRBV5-4 with TRBJ2-3, with 9 bases fitting TRBD2. Germline V gene lookup returns CDR1 SGHNT and CDR2 YYREEE (reference sequence). J was trimmed by 9 bases and V by 0 bases; bases with no gene match: 8. This CDR3 contains 15 residues. The CDR3 DNA follows: TGTGCCAGCAGCTTGGGAAGACTAGCGGCGGGGACGCAGTATTTT. Translating it yields CASSLGRLAAGTQYF.

The rearrangement joins TRBV27 to TRBJ2-3; a possible D gene is TRBD2 (5 bases). CDR1 and CDR2 from the germline V gene are MNHEY and SMNVEV (reference sequence). Deletions cut 2 bases from V and 0 bases from J, with 15 bases between. The CDR3 consists of 17 residues. The CDR3 region has the DNA TGTGCCAGCAGTTTAACTCCGAGCTGGACTAGCACAGATACGCAGTATTTT. Amino acids: CASSLTPSWTSTDTQYF.

The rearrangement uses TRBV2 and TRBJ1-2; the match to TRBD1 covers 7 bases. Trimming cost V 6 bases and J 0 bases; bases outside gene matches: 4. The V gene's germline CDR1 is SNHLY and CDR2 FYNNEI. This CDR3 has 14 amino acids. CDR3 residues: CASSLGQTNYGYTF. In nucleotides, the CDR3 is TGTGCCAGCAGCCTGGGACAGACTAACTATGGCTACACCTTC.

This rearrangement joins TRBV30 to TRBJ1-6; D gene unclear. The germline CDR1 and CDR2 sequences are GTSNPN and SVGIG (reference sequence). The ends were cut back, 8 bases at V and 7 bases at J, with 15 bases in the middle. This CDR3 contains 13 residues. The CDR3 bases are TGTGCCGGTCGGGCCTTCTGGAATTCACCCCTCCACTTT. Amino acids: CAGRAFWNSPLHF. Looking up the rest from reference TRBV30 and TRBJ1-6 gives the full variable domain: SQTIHQWPATLVQPVGSPLSLECTVEGTSNPNLYWYRQAAGRGLQLLFYSVGIGQISSEVPQNLSASRPQDRQFILSSKKLLLSDSGFYLCAGRAFWNSPLHFGNGTRLTVT.

The chain uses TRBV2 and TRBJ1-2; 8 bases agree with TRBD1. This CDR3 contains 13 residues. Trimming removed 2 bases from V and 7 bases from J; junction bases left unmatched: 3. From germline, CDR1 is SNHLY and CDR2 FYNNEI. CDR3: CASSEWTGSGYTF. The CDR3 DNA is TGTGCCAGCAGTGAATGGACAGGGTCTGGCTACACCTTC.

This sequence joins TRBV18 and TRBJ1-1, with D hard to call. The CDR3 length is 13 residues. V lost 3 bases and J lost 0, with 5 bases in between. The germline CDR1 and CDR2 sequences are KGHSH and LQKENI. CDR3 region: CASSPSLNTEAFF. CDR3 sequence (DNA): TGTGCCAGCTCACCCTCTCTGAACACTGAAGCTTTCTTT.

The chain's CDR3 is CASSGTGEGYGYTF. DNA for the CDR3: TGCGCCAGCAGCGGGACAGGGGAAGGCTATGGCTACACCTTC. V is TRBV5-1 and J is TRBJ1-2, with 10 positions matching TRBD1. The V and J ends lost 4 bases and 4 bases, in that order; junction bases with no gene match: 4. This CDR3 has 14 amino acids. Germline V lookup: CDR1 SGHRS, CDR2 YFSETQ.

This rearrangement joins TRBV11-2 to TRBJ2-3, with D perhaps TRBD1 (6 bases). Trimming removed 5 bases at V and 3 bases at J, with 18 bases between. This CDR3 has 16 residues. The V gene's germline CDR1 is SGHAT and CDR2 FQNNGV. This CDR3 is CASSPGHPLRTDTQYF. CDR3 bases: TGTGCCAGCAGCCCGGGACACCCTCTGAGGACAGATACGCAGTATTTT.